Below are 9 T cell receptor beta chains sequenced from a single sample in a study of beta chain features in type 1 diabetes. Study results and limitations: Type 1 diabetes patients had moderately but significantly shorter TCRB CDR3s in all four CD4+ subsets.

The study reverse transcribed the entire isolated RNA, so it sequenced expressed TCRB transcripts. Assay used: immunoSEQ multiplex PCR; TCRdb lists only in-frame clones, some missing. The sample has tens of thousands of clones, about 40% seen once. No antigen is known for these receptors. Sequenced material: Tregs from blood. The receptors were sampled from a man aged 30-40 years with type 1 diabetes.

The rearrangement links TRBV7-2 to TRBJ1-5, with 8 bases lining up with TRBD1. The CDR3 has 15 amino acids. With V trimmed by 2 bases and J by 5 bases, 5 bases remained unmatched. Germline CDR1 SGHTA, CDR2 FQGNSA. CDR3 in amino acids: CASSLRQGADQPQHF. The CDR3 DNA follows: TGTGCCAGCAGCTTACGCCAGGGGGCAGATCAGCCCCAGCATTTT. The entire variable domain, with the rest obtained from reference TRBV7-2 and TRBJ1-5, is as follows: GAGVSQSPSNKVTEKGKDVELRCDPISGHTALYWYRQSLGQGLEFLIYFQGNSAPDKSGLPSDRFSAERTGGSVSTLTIQRTQQEDSAVYLCASSLRQGADQPQHFGDGTRLSIL.

The chain links TRBV6-5 to TRBJ1-2; 8 nucleotides agree with TRBD1. With 7 bases clipped from V and 8 bases from J, the junction kept 9 bases outside the gene matches. Germline V gene data show CDR1 as MNHEY and CDR2 as SVGAGI. CDR3 length: 13 amino acids. The CDR3 nucleotides read TGTGCCAGCACCGGAGACAGGGGTGGCGGCTACACCTTC. It yields the protein CASTGDRGGGYTF.

This clone was seen only a few times. The V gene is TRBV6-1, the J gene TRBJ2-1; no definite D call. This CDR3 spans 16 amino acids. Trimming took off 4 bases at V and 3 bases at J, with 16 bases between the two ends. Per germline, CDR1 MNHNS and CDR2 SASEGT. Here the CDR3 reads CASSGDIRPLYNEQFF. CDR3 bases: TGTGCCAGCAGTGGAGACATTCGTCCCCTCTACAATGAGCAGTTCTTC.

This chain's CDR3 is CAIRPGGADYGYTF. CDR3 coding DNA: TGTGCCATCAGACCAGGGGGCGCCGACTATGGCTACACCTTC. The chain has TRBV10-3 and TRBJ1-2; 8 nucleotides agree with TRBD1. Germline trimming cut 6 bases from V and 3 bases from J; bases unmatched to any gene: 6. Germline assignment: CDR1 ENHRY and CDR2 SYGVKD. The CDR3 sequence is 14 residues long.

The chain combines TRBV7-9 with TRBJ2-1; tentatively, D is TRBD2 (6 bases). This CDR3 is built from 16 residues. Trimming took 0 bases from V and 5 from J, leaving 14 bases between them. Germline loops: CDR1 SEHNR, CDR2 FQNEAQ (reference sequence). The DNA of the CDR3 is TGTGCCAGCAGCTTAGCGAAAATAGCGGAGGACAATGAGCAGTTCTTC. It translates to CASSLAKIAEDNEQFF.

The rearrangement joins TRBV5-5 to TRBJ2-7, with a weak D call TRBD1 (9 bases). This CDR3 region has 14 residues. Germline V gene data show CDR1 as SGHKS and CDR2 as YYEKEE (reference sequence). V lost 5 bases to trimming and J lost 4 bases, with 16 bases between them. In DNA, the CDR3 is TGTGCCAGCAGTAGCGGGACAGGGCTTTACGAGCAGTACTTC. This encodes CASSSGTGLYEQYF.

This chain connects TRBV5-1 to TRBJ1-3; 8 bases align to TRBD1. Germline CDR1 is SGHRS and CDR2 is YFSETQ. This CDR3 has 16 residues. Germline trimming cut 3 bases from V and 2 bases from J; bases unmatched to any gene: 7. In DNA form, the CDR3 reads TGCGCCAGCAGCTGGGACAGGCCAGTCACTGGAAACACCATATATTTT. The encoded protein is CASSWDRPVTGNTIYF.

The chain has TRBV18 and TRBJ2-1, with unresolved D. There are 17 residues in the CDR3. Germline lookup yields CDR1 KGHSH and CDR2 LQKENI. Trimming shortened V by 0 bases and J by 0 bases, and 12 bases separated the two germline ends. The chain's CDR3 is CASSPPRGPSSYNEQFF. The CDR3 DNA reads as TGTGCCAGCTCACCACCGAGAGGCCCAAGCTCCTACAATGAGCAGTTCTTC.

This clone has a handful of counts. The chain combines TRBV19 with TRBJ2-1; TRBD2 matches 10 bases. Germline CDR1 and CDR2: LNHDA and SQIVND (reference sequence). Trimming removed 6 bases from V and 1 base from J; junction bases left unmatched: 6. The CDR3 has 16 amino acids. CDR3 sequence (DNA): TGTGCCAGTAGAAATTTAGCGGGAGGATCCTACAATGAGCAGTTCTTC. Encoded protein: CASRNLAGGSYNEQFF.